This T cell receptor beta chain was captured in a study of cytomegalovirus exposure and HLA in healthy donors. Study findings and constraints: Among the CMV-associated chains, a few were confirmed in vitro as specific for CMV antigens. Beyond CMV serostatus, there was no information to go on about immune exposure. Listed as cytomegalovirus-associated were roughly 180 TCR beta chains.

On this clone itself: Its antigen is unidentified.

Germline-derived CDR1 and CDR2 are SGHRS and YFSETQ. The trim removed 5 bases at V and 2 bases at J, leaving 6 bases unmatched. The CDR3 contains 15 residues. The PCR had 60 Vbeta and 13 Jbeta primers. Some clones are missing from TCRdb's copy, which holds only in-frame ones; the method was immunoSEQ multiplex PCR. The top ten hold roughly 13% of the sample, which has 75,000 to 90,000 clones, under 80% seen once. The chain combines TRBV5-1 with TRBJ2-2, with 7 positions matching TRBD1. The receptor's source is a human donor in good health. The sample was PBMCs. The CDR3 DNA is TGCGCCAGCAGTCAAGACAGGGTAAACACCGGGGAGCTGTTTTTT. This gives the protein CASSQDRVNTGELFF.